This T cell receptor (beta chain) was found in a study of blood T cell repertoires in COVID-19. Per the original methods: Researchers report that nucleated cell counts were estimated from reference gene primer amplification. Measured with immunoSEQ multiplex PCR; TCRdb has only the in-frame clones, and not every one. D and trimming come from the DNA, and the V and J calls and clone size come from that table. This sample has 200,000 to 250,000 clones, with about 90% found just once. Membership in each cohort depended on participant-reported clinical history. Trimming stripped 4 bases from V and 12 bases from J, with 19 bases between. Germline CDR1 is SEHNR and CDR2 is FQNEAQ (reference sequence). CDR3 length: 13 residues.

This TCR derives from a woman in her 30s who had been exposed to COVID-19. V usage is TRBV7-9 and J usage is TRBJ2-7; maybe TRBD1 (5 bases). Sequencing used PBMCs or T cells enriched from blood (not recorded which). The CDR3 region has the DNA TGTGCCAGCAGCTCTGCTGTACTTCTTGGGGCGTACTTC. This gives the protein CASSSAVLLGAYF.